This TCR beta chain is drawn from a study of CD8+ T cells in alopecia areata. Comments on this clone: Its antigen is not known.

The germline CDR1 and CDR2 sequences are SEHNR and FQNEAQ (reference sequence). The ends were cut back, 5 bases at V and 9 bases at J, with 21 bases in the middle. The CDR3 spans 15 residues. Extracted RNA was reverse transcribed, and the resulting cDNA served as sequencing template. The protocol was immunoSEQ multiplex PCR, while the TCRdb copy is restricted to in-frame clones and leaves out a portion. The repertoire holds about 170,000 clones, with about three fifths as singletons. Treatment defined: oral pan-JAK inhibitor, 5-10 mg twice daily. Specimens obtained from alopecia areata patients comprised lesional scalp punch biopsies and peripheral blood. General study results and limits: It was lesional scalp, especially alopecia totalis/universalis, that showed higher clonality than normal scalp.

The chain uses TRBV7-9 and TRBJ2-3; D possibly uses TRBD1 or TRBD2 (6 bases each). Sequencing used CD4+ T cells sorted from blood, obtained between weeks 55 and 65, from a patient treated with tofacitinib. This sequence was found in a human donor with alopecia areata. In DNA, the CDR3 is TGTGCCAGCAGCCCCCGGGCCGAAGGGGGGCGAACGCAGTATTTT. It codes for CASSPRAEGGRTQYF.